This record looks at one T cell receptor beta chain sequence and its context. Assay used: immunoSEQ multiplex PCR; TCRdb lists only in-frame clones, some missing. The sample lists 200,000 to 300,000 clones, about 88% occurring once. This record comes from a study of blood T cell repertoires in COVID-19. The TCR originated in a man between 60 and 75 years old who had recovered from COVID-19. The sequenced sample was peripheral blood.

In nucleotides, the CDR3 is TGTGCCAGCAGCTCAGTCGTACAAATCTCCTACGAGCAGTACTTC. Its translation is CASSSVVQISYEQYF. This sequence joins TRBV7-2 and TRBJ2-7; the D is unclear. This CDR3 has 15 amino acids. V was trimmed by 4 bases and J by 0 bases, leaving 13 bases between them. The germline V gene has CDR1 SGHTA and CDR2 FQGNSA. The complete variable domain, with remaining parts taken from reference TRBV7-2 and TRBJ2-7, reads GAGVSQSPSNKVTEKGKDVELRCDPISGHTALYWYRQSLGQGLEFLIYFQGNSAPDKSGLPSDRFSAERTGGSVSTLTIQRTQQEDSAVYLCASSSVVQISYEQYFGPGTRLTVT.